The 27 T cell receptor beta chains reported below all come from one sample, sequenced in a study of blood T cell repertoires in COVID-19. Clones were sequenced by immunoSEQ multiplex PCR, and TCRdb holds only the in-frame ones, with some missing. This table holds about 140,000 clones, 86% found once. Sequencing used PBMCs or T cells enriched from blood (not recorded which). These receptors were collected from a man in his fifties or sixties who had recovered from COVID-19.

The chain employs TRBV19 and TRBJ1-2; 10 bases map to TRBD1. The CDR3 loop spans 15 amino acids. Germline CDR1 is LNHDA and CDR2 is SQIVND (reference sequence). V lost 3 bases and J lost 3; bases outside the gene matches: 4. CDR3 protein: CASSIYGQGDYGYTF. The CDR3 DNA follows: TGTGCCAGTAGTATCTACGGACAGGGGGACTATGGCTACACCTTC.

This clone was counted a single time. V gene TRBV10-2 combines with J gene TRBJ1-1; perhaps TRBD1 as D (6 bases). CDR3 length equals 11 residues. V was clipped by 6 bases and J by 7 bases, with 9 bases between them. Germline V gene sequence: CDR1 WSHSY, CDR2 SAAADI. CDR3 loop: CASRTGGEAFF. DNA for the CDR3: TGCGCCAGCAGGACAGGAGGTGAAGCTTTCTTT.

This clone was found a few times. As DNA, the CDR3 is TGCGCCAGCAGCTTTCCGACAGGGATGCAAGAGACCCAGTACTTC. Amino acids: CASSFPTGMQETQYF. The V call is TRBV4-1, the J call TRBJ2-5; 7 bases map to TRBD1. The CDR3 runs 15 residues. V shed 5 bases and J 2 bases; nucleotides not matched to a gene: 8. Germline CDR1 and CDR2: MGHRA and YSYEKL.

The rearrangement joins TRBV28 to TRBJ2-4; 11 nucleotides align to TRBD2. CDR1 MDHEN and CDR2 SYDVKM come from the germline V gene. This CDR3 region has 16 residues. With V trimmed by 5 bases and J by 4 bases, 7 bases remained unmatched. In DNA, the CDR3 is TGTGCCAGCAGTCGGCTAGCGGGAGGAAAAAAAAACATTCAGTACTTC. Its translation is CASSRLAGGKKNIQYF.

V gene TRBV28 combines with J gene TRBJ2-3, with 8 bases matching TRBD2. CDR3 size: 16 residues. Germline loops: CDR1 MDHEN, CDR2 SYDVKM. V was clipped by 5 bases and J by 1 base; unmatched bases: 8. As DNA, the CDR3 is TGTGCCAGCAGTACTCCGCTAGCGGGTGGCACAGATACGCAGTATTTT. This translates into CASSTPLAGGTDTQYF.

The rearrangement joins TRBV5-6 to TRBJ1-5; TRBD1 might be the D (6 bases). Germline CDR1 and CDR2: SGHDT and YYEEEE. This CDR3 contains 17 residues. V lost 1 base, J lost 0 bases, and 14 bases lay in between. For the CDR3, the DNA is TGTGCCAGCAGCTTGTTTTCAGGGGTCTATAGCAATCAGCCCCAGCATTTT. It yields the protein CASSLFSGVYSNQPQHF.

The V gene is TRBV9, the J gene TRBJ1-1, with 7 bases matching TRBD1. This CDR3 is built from 14 residues. V was clipped by 3 bases and J by 5 bases; unmatched bases: 7. Per germline, CDR1 SGDLS and CDR2 YYNGEE. This chain's CDR3 is CASSGGGFRTEAFF. In DNA form, the CDR3 reads TGTGCCAGCAGCGGAGGGGGCTTTAGGACTGAAGCTTTCTTT.

The chain is built from TRBV5-8 and TRBJ1-5, with TRBD1 identical over 10 bases. The ends lost 4 bases at V and 4 bases at J; junction bases unmatched: 11. The germline V gene has CDR1 SGHTS and CDR2 YDEGEE. The CDR3 has 17 residues. The CDR3 sequence is CASSLLRGTGANQPQHF. CDR3 nucleotides: TGTGCCAGCAGCCTACTGAGAGGGACAGGGGCGAATCAGCCCCAGCATTTT.

This clone was recorded a few times. The chain carries TRBV5-4 and TRBJ2-2; D may be TRBD2 (5 bases). CDR3 length equals 13 residues. V gave up 2 bases and J gave up 7 bases, with 9 bases separating them. CDR1 is SGHNT, CDR2 YYREEE, per germline (reference sequence). CDR3 sequence reads: CASSFGGGGELFF. As DNA, the CDR3 is TGTGCCAGCAGCTTTGGAGGAGGCGGGGAGCTGTTTTTT.

V gene TRBV6-6 combines with J gene TRBJ1-6; D is uncertain. V gave up 4 bases and J gave up 9 bases, with 7 bases separating them. Per germline, CDR1 MNHNY and CDR2 SVGAGI (reference sequence). The length of the CDR3 is 12 residues. CDR3 nucleotides: TGTGCCAGCAGTTTACGAGGTTCACCCCTCCACTTT. Amino acid sequence: CASSLRGSPLHF.

This sequence joins TRBV7-2 and TRBJ1-1; D is uncertain. CDR3 size: 13 residues. The V gene lost 6 bases and the J gene lost 3 bases, with 11 bases spanning the gap. Germline CDR1 and CDR2: SGHTA and FQGNSA. The CDR3 is CASSPGRDTEAFF. The CDR3 region has the DNA TGTGCCAGCAGTCCCGGGAGGGACACTGAAGCTTTCTTT.

The chain joins TRBV7-2 to TRBJ2-1; 9 nucleotides agree with TRBD2. J lost 9 bases, V lost 2 bases, and 11 bases had no gene match. In germline, CDR1 is SGHTA, CDR2 FQGNSA. The CDR3 loop spans 16 amino acids. Here the CDR3 reads CASSLKVLASGIEQFF. As DNA, the CDR3 is TGTGCCAGCAGCTTAAAAGTTTTGGCTAGCGGGATTGAGCAGTTCTTC.

The chain uses TRBV25-1 and TRBJ1-5; 7 bases are shared with TRBD1. V shed 3 bases, J shed 5 bases, and the junction held 7 bases outside the gene matches. The germline CDR1 and CDR2 sequences are MGHDK and SYGVNS. The CDR3 is 15 residues long. CDR3 coding DNA: TGTGCCAGCAGTGAGCCGGGACAGACCCATCAGCCCCAGCATTTT. This codes for CASSEPGQTHQPQHF.

The rearrangement uses TRBV5-4 and TRBJ2-1; TRBD1 might be the D (5 bases). Looked up from germline, CDR1 is SGHNT and CDR2 is YYREEE (reference sequence). Trimming cost V 4 bases and J 1 base, with 9 bases left between them. This CDR3 region has 14 residues. In nucleotides, the CDR3 is TGTGCCAGCAGCATGGGGCCTTCCTACAATGAGCAGTTCTTC. Protein: CASSMGPSYNEQFF.

The V gene is TRBV7-9, the J gene TRBJ2-5; weak D call: TRBD1 (5 bases). The CDR3 length is 14 residues. CDR1 SEHNR and CDR2 FQNEAQ come from the germline V gene (reference sequence). With 5 bases removed from V and 5 bases from J, the gap between germline ends came to 15 bases. The CDR3 here is CASSHSQGRETQYF. CDR3 nucleotide sequence: TGTGCCAGCAGCCATTCGCAGGGTAGGGAGACCCAGTACTTC.

The gene calls are TRBV28 and TRBJ2-4; 7 positions match TRBD1. V shed 5 bases and J 3 bases; nucleotides not matched to a gene: 16. Germline V gene data show CDR1 as MDHEN and CDR2 as SYDVKM. This CDR3 has 18 amino acids. The CDR3 is CASSPVRSTGVVKNIQYF. The DNA of the CDR3 is TGTGCCAGCAGTCCCGTGCGCTCTACAGGGGTGGTCAAAAACATTCAGTACTTC. Full variable domain (rest looked up from reference TRBV28 and TRBJ2-4): DVKVTQSSRYLVKRTGEKVFLECVQDMDHENMFWYRQDPGLGLRLIYFSYDVKMKEKGDIPEGYSVSREKKERFSLILESASTNQTSMYLCASSPVRSTGVVKNIQYFGAGTRLSVL.

The chain combines TRBV3-1 (or the pseudogene TRBV3-2) with TRBJ1-5; D gene ambiguous. Germline V gene data show CDR1 as LGHDT and CDR2 as YNNKEL (reference sequence). With 3 bases removed from V and 7 bases from J, the gap between germline ends came to 7 bases. The CDR3 contains 12 residues. CDR3 in DNA: TGTGCCAGCAGCCACGCGGGACAGCCCCAGCATTTT. Its translation is CASSHAGQPQHF.

V gene TRBV29-1 combines with J gene TRBJ1-3; no firm D call. Trimming cost V 3 bases and J 0 bases, with 12 bases left between them. This CDR3 is 15 amino acids long. Germline V CDR1 and CDR2: SQVTM, ANQGSEA. CDR3 coding DNA: TGCAGCGTTGATATCCCCCTTAGCTCTGGAAACACCATATATTTT. Amino acids: CSVDIPLSSGNTIYF.

Only one count was recorded for this clone. V and J are TRBV6-4 and TRBJ1-1; tentative D call: TRBD1 (5 bases). Germline V gene sequence: CDR1 MRHNA, CDR2 SNTAGT. Trimming removed 6 bases from V and 1 base from J, with 9 bases in between. The CDR3 is made up of 13 amino acids. CDR3: CASSATGNTEAFF. DNA of the CDR3: TGTGCCAGCAGCGCAACAGGGAACACTGAAGCTTTCTTT.

The rearrangement uses TRBV5-1 and TRBJ1-2; the D gene is possibly TRBD1 (6 bases). V was shortened by 0 bases and J by 4 bases, with 13 bases between the two germline ends. CDR1 SGHRS and CDR2 YFSETQ come from the germline V gene. This CDR3 is 15 amino acids long. Here the CDR3 DNA reads TGCGCCAGCAGCTTGGCCGGGACATCGGGCTATGGCTACACCTTC. As protein: CASSLAGTSGYGYTF.

The chain has TRBV21-1 and TRBJ1-3; the tabulated D call, TRBD1, remains unverified against the DNA. TRBV21-1 is an annotated pseudogene. The CDR3 totals 16 residues. CDR3 sequence reads: CASTTCDTYSGNTIYF. The CDR3 DNA reads as TGTGCCAGCACCACTTGTGACACCTACTCTGGAAACACCATATATTTT.

The chain carries TRBV24-1 and TRBJ1-1, with D possibly TRBD1 on 6 matching bases. The CDR3 has 11 residues. Trimming removed 7 bases from V and 5 bases from J, with 7 bases in between. The V gene's germline CDR1 is KGHDR and CDR2 SFDVKD. The CDR3: CATRQGTEAFF. The CDR3 DNA reads TGTGCCACCAGGCAGGGGACTGAAGCTTTCTTT.

V gene TRBV28 combines with J gene TRBJ2-7; 11 bases map to TRBD1. With V trimmed by 6 bases and J by 0 bases, 13 bases remained unmatched. The germline V gene encodes CDR1 MDHEN and CDR2 SYDVKM. The CDR3 consists of 18 residues. The CDR3: CASSLGKWDRGGSYEQYV. Here the CDR3 DNA reads TGTGCCAGCAGCCTTGGCAAATGGGACAGGGGGGGCTCCTACGAGCAGTACGTC.

The chain links TRBV28 to TRBJ2-7; 7 nucleotides agree with TRBD2. CDR1 and CDR2 (germline): MDHEN, SYDVKM. The trim removed 2 bases at V and 3 bases at J, leaving 4 bases unmatched. The CDR3 spans 14 residues. The CDR3 loop is CASSLMGGNYEQYF. CDR3 DNA sequence: TGTGCCAGCAGTTTAATGGGGGGGAACTACGAGCAGTACTTC.

The chain carries TRBV19 and TRBJ2-4, with D unclear. Trimming removed 4 bases at V and 2 bases at J, with 9 bases between. CDR1 and CDR2 (germline): LNHDA, SQIVND (reference sequence). CDR3 length equals 14 residues. The CDR3 sequence is CASSNTRTKNIQYF. The CDR3 DNA sequence: TGTGCCAGTAGTAATACAAGAACCAAAAACATTCAGTACTTC.

The genes are TRBV18 and TRBJ1-2; 7 nucleotides match TRBD1. CDR1 and CDR2 (germline): KGHSH, LQKENI. The CDR3 is 12 amino acids. Unmatched junction bases numbered 3, after V lost 5 bases and J lost 6 bases. CDR3 residues: CASSRQGDGYTF. CDR3 DNA: TGTGCCAGCTCAAGACAGGGTGATGGCTACACCTTC.

This chain uses TRBV2 with TRBJ1-2; 8 bases align to TRBD1. This CDR3 is built from 15 residues. Losses at the gene ends were 4 bases for V and 0 bases for J; bases not matched to a gene: 4. CDR1 and CDR2 from the germline V gene are SNHLY and FYNNEI. The CDR3 DNA is TGTGCCAGCAGTGTCGGGACAGGTACTAACTATGGCTACACCTTC. Its protein is CASSVGTGTNYGYTF.